What follows are 9 T cell receptor beta chains derived from one specimen sequenced in a study of cytomegalovirus exposure and HLA in healthy donors. In the PCR, 60 Vbeta and 13 Jbeta primers were used. Only in-frame clones appear in the TCRdb table, and some are missing; sequencing was by immunoSEQ multiplex PCR. The data contain under 300,000 clones, around 81% of them singletons. The sample taken for sequencing was PBMCs. The source is a woman aged 55-69 years in good health and CMV-seropositive.

This clone was picked up a small number of times. The chain combines TRBV15 with TRBJ2-7; 15 nucleotides align to TRBD2. Germline values: CDR1 LNHNV, CDR2 YYDKDF (reference sequence). The CDR3 consists of 16 residues. The V gene end was trimmed by 0 bases and the J gene end by 10 bases; junction bases not matched to a gene: 7. The CDR3 DNA reads TGTGCCACCAGCAGAGATCCCGGACTAGCGGGAGGGTTACAGTACTTC. Translated: CATSRDPGLAGGLQYF.

The chain recombines TRBV27 with TRBJ2-3, with D hard to call. In germline, CDR1 is MNHEY, CDR2 SMNVEV (reference sequence). V was shortened by 1 base and J by 1 base, with 6 bases between the two germline ends. The CDR3 spans 14 residues. This CDR3 reads CASSLYTGTDTQYF. The CDR3 DNA reads as TGTGCCAGCAGTTTATACACAGGCACAGATACGCAGTATTTT.

In this sample, this clone turned up once. The rearrangement links TRBV12-5 to TRBJ2-4; 9 nucleotides line up with TRBD2. V lost 7 bases and J lost 7; bases outside the gene matches: 11. The CDR3 runs to 15 residues. Germline CDR1 and CDR2: LGHNT and FRNRAP. The CDR3 loop reads CASALAGPGRNIQYF. In DNA, the CDR3 is TGTGCTAGTGCCCTAGCGGGACCAGGGAGGAACATTCAGTACTTC.

Only one count was recorded for this clone. The CDR3 reads CASSPREGVMNTEAFF. In nucleotides, the CDR3 is TGCGCCAGCAGCCCACGGGAGGGGGTCATGAACACTGAAGCTTTCTTT. This chain connects TRBV5-1 to TRBJ1-1; D is perhaps TRBD1 (6 bases). From germline, CDR1 is SGHRS and CDR2 YFSETQ. This CDR3 contains 16 residues. Trimming pared 4 bases from V and 0 bases from J, leaving 16 bases between.

J is TRBJ2-5 and V is TRBV5-8, with 9 bases identical to TRBD1. The CDR3 contains 14 residues. The V gene's germline CDR1 is SGHTS and CDR2 YDEGEE. V shed 0 bases and J 3 bases; nucleotides not matched to a gene: 0. This chain's CDR3 is CASSLGTGEETQYF. The DNA for the CDR3 is TGTGCCAGCAGCTTGGGGACAGGGGAAGAGACCCAGTACTTC.

V and J are TRBV4-1 and TRBJ1-3; 9 nucleotides align to TRBD1. Per the germline V gene, CDR1 is MGHRA and CDR2 is YSYEKL. V lost 5 bases, J lost 6 bases, and 5 bases stayed unmatched. The CDR3 runs 14 residues. The CDR3 DNA follows: TGCGCCAGCAGCTGGGGGACAGGGAAAAACACCATATATTTT. Amino acid sequence: CASSWGTGKNTIYF.

This clone turned up a few times. The chain combines TRBV9 with TRBJ2-5; maybe TRBD2 (5 bases). This CDR3 spans 15 amino acids. Germline V gene sequence: CDR1 SGDLS, CDR2 YYNGEE. Trimming took 4 bases from V and 4 from J, leaving 17 bases between them. The CDR3 DNA sequence: TGTGCCAGCAGCCCCAGGACTTCCAGGTCAGAGACCCAGTACTTC. It codes for CASSPRTSRSETQYF.

V and J are TRBV18 and TRBJ1-3; TRBD1 matches 7 bases. The CDR3 totals 18 residues. From germline, CDR1 is KGHSH and CDR2 LQKENI. The V gene end was trimmed by 3 bases and the J gene end by 0 bases; junction bases not matched to a gene: 11. The CDR3 sequence: CASSPLPQGDLSGNTIYF. CDR3 bases: TGTGCCAGCTCACCGCTGCCTCAGGGGGACCTCTCTGGAAACACCATATATTTT.

The chain's CDR3 is CASSADYNTGELFF. CDR3 bases: TGTGCCAGTAGTGCGGACTACAACACCGGGGAGCTGTTTTTT. V gene TRBV19 combines with J gene TRBJ2-2; D perhaps matches TRBD2 (6 bases). From germline, CDR1 is LNHDA and CDR2 SQIVND (reference sequence). The CDR3 spans 14 residues. V was shortened by 5 bases and J by 2 bases, with 9 bases between the two germline ends.